Listed here are 10 T cell receptor beta chains from one sample, sequenced in a study of shared clonotypes between healthy human individuals. Sequencing used immunoSEQ multiplex PCR; TCRdb keeps in-frame clones, though not all of them. Here the sample spans roughly 760,000 clones, approximately 79% being singletons. Sequenced input: memory CD4+ T cells sorted from blood. The subset: CD45RA-negative fraction. The receptor set was obtained from a woman aged 25-40 years in good health.

The V call is TRBV28, the J call TRBJ1-5; D not resolved. Trimming took off 5 bases at V and 6 bases at J, with 8 bases between the two ends. CDR3 length: 12 amino acids. Germline values: CDR1 MDHEN, CDR2 SYDVKM. The CDR3 loop reads CASSLHGQPQHF. As DNA, the CDR3 is TGTGCCAGCAGTCTGCACGGTCAGCCCCAGCATTTT.

CDR3 region: CASKSENTGELFF. In nucleotides, the CDR3 is TGTGCCAGCAAGTCGGAGAACACCGGGGAGCTGTTTTTT. The J gene is TRBJ2-2, the V gene TRBV7-9; no clear D gene. Germline V gene data show CDR1 as SEHNR and CDR2 as FQNEAQ (reference sequence). The CDR3 is made up of 13 amino acids. Trimming removed 7 bases from V and 1 base from J, with 7 bases in between.

The chain couples TRBV5-1 to TRBJ2-3, with 10 positions matching TRBD2. Trimming at V came to 0 bases and at J to 8 bases, leaving 6 bases not matched to a gene. Germline CDR1 is SGHRS and CDR2 is YFSETQ. The CDR3 is made up of 15 amino acids. CDR3 sequence: CASSLGSSGSRTQYF. Written as DNA, the CDR3 is TGCGCCAGCAGCTTGGGTTCTAGCGGGAGTCGTACGCAGTATTTT.

CDR3 amino acids: CASSLTRGVADTQYF. CDR3 DNA sequence: TGTGCCAGCAGCTTAACTAGGGGGGTCGCAGATACGCAGTATTTT. The rearrangement links TRBV5-6 to TRBJ2-3; D tentatively reads TRBD1 or TRBD2 (6 bases each). The V end lost 2 bases, the J end lost 4 bases, and 14 bases lay between the germline ends. The germline CDR1 and CDR2 sequences are SGHDT and YYEEEE. This CDR3 is 15 amino acids long.

The rearrangement uses TRBV27 and TRBJ1-5, with 10 positions matching TRBD1. The junction had 9 bases not matched to a gene; V was cut back by 0 bases and J by 4 bases. CDR3 length: 18 amino acids. CDR1 and CDR2 (germline): MNHEY, SMNVEV (reference sequence). The CDR3 coding sequence is TGTGCCAGCAGTTTATCGTGGGACAGGGGAGTTAGAAATCAGCCCCAGCATTTT. Residues: CASSLSWDRGVRNQPQHF.

This chain connects TRBV7-8 to TRBJ1-1, with D unresolved. CDR1 and CDR2 (germline): SGHVS, FQNEAQ. There are 14 residues in the CDR3. V dropped 4 bases and J dropped 1 base, with 10 bases sitting between them. The CDR3, as DNA: TGTGCCAGCAGCTACCCCCCACAGAACACTGAAGCTTTCTTT. The encoded protein is CASSYPPQNTEAFF.

V and J are TRBV7-2 and TRBJ2-6, with TRBD1 as a possible D gene (5 bases). CDR3 length equals 15 residues. The V gene lost 4 bases and the J gene lost 2 bases, with 9 bases spanning the gap. Per germline, CDR1 SGHTA and CDR2 FQGNSA. CDR3 coding DNA: TGTGCCAGCAGCTCGACAGAAGCTGGGGCCAACGTCCTGACTTTC. Translating it yields CASSSTEAGANVLTF. Combining the CDR3 with reference TRBV7-2 and TRBJ2-6 gives the whole variable domain GAGVSQSPSNKVTEKGKDVELRCDPISGHTALYWYRQSLGQGLEFLIYFQGNSAPDKSGLPSDRFSAERTGGSVSTLTIQRTQQEDSAVYLCASSSTEAGANVLTFGAGSRLTVL.

This sequence joins TRBV6-5 and TRBJ2-2; 9 nucleotides match TRBD2. The V segment lost 0 bases and the J segment 4 bases; nucleotides outside the gene matches: 3. Germline V CDR1 and CDR2: MNHEY, SVGAGI. This CDR3 region has 16 residues. This CDR3 reads CASSYSAGGGTGELFF. The CDR3 nucleotides are TGTGCCAGCAGTTACTCAGCGGGAGGCGGCACCGGGGAGCTGTTTTTT.

The chain has TRBV6-5 and TRBJ1-2; 7 bases are shared with TRBD1. Germline trimming cut 5 bases from V and 4 bases from J; bases unmatched to any gene: 1. The germline V gene has CDR1 MNHEY and CDR2 SVGAGI. The CDR3 is 12 residues long. This CDR3 reads CASSEGAYGYTF. DNA of the CDR3: TGTGCCAGCAGTGAGGGGGCCTATGGCTACACCTTC.

This clone turned up a few times. The chain combines TRBV2 with TRBJ2-3, with 10 bases fitting TRBD1. Trimming took 7 bases from V and 4 from J; bases not matched to a gene: 17. The germline CDR1 and CDR2 sequences are SNHLY and FYNNEI. The length of the CDR3 is 18 residues. The CDR3 sequence: CASKDLGIGTGVADTQYF. The CDR3 nucleotides are TGTGCCAGCAAAGATCTGGGGATCGGGACAGGGGTCGCAGATACGCAGTATTTT.